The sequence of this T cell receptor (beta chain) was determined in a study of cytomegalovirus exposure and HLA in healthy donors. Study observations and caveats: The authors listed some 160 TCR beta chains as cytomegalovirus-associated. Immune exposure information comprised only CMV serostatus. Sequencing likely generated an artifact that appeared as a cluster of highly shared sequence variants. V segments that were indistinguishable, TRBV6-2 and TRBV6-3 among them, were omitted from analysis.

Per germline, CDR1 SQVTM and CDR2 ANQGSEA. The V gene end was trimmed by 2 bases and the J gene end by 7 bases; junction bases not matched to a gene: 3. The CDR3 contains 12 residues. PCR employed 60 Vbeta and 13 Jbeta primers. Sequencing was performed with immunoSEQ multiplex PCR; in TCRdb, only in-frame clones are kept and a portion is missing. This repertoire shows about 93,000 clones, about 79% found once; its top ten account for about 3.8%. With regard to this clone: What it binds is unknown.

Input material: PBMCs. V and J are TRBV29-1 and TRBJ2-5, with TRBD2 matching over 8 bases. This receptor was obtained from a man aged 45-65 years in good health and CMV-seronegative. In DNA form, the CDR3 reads TGCAGCGTTGAAACGGGAGGGGGGACCCAGTACTTC. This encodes CSVETGGGTQYF.